Shown below are 23 T cell receptor beta chains from a single sample sequenced in a study of cytotoxic CD8 clonotypes in ibrutinib-treated CLL. The repertoire was sequenced with immunoSEQ multiplex PCR; TCRdb's copy has only in-frame clones and lacks some. This table has 150,000 or so clones, over 75% appearing once. The material was PBMCs, obtained after 36 months of ibrutinib treatment. The origin of the receptors is a human donor with chronic lymphocytic leukemia.

This rearrangement joins TRBV27 to TRBJ2-3, with 8 nucleotides matching TRBD2. The J segment lost 5 bases and the V segment lost 6 bases, leaving 10 bases of the junction unmatched. Germline lookup yields CDR1 MNHEY and CDR2 SMNVEV (reference sequence). This CDR3 contains 15 residues. In nucleotides, the CDR3 is TGTGCCAGCAGGTCGGGACTAGGAGGGAGAGATACGCAGTATTTT. Its protein is CASRSGLGGRDTQYF.

The chain has TRBV10-1 and TRBJ2-2; D is uncertain. The germline gives CDR1 WNHNN, CDR2 SYGVQD (reference sequence). The CDR3 is 13 amino acids. Trimming took off 4 bases at V and 6 bases at J, with 9 bases between the two ends. CDR3 DNA: TGCGCCAGCAGTGCCAGCTTGGCCGGGGAGCTGTTTTTT. It translates to CASSASLAGELFF.

The chain joins TRBV18 to TRBJ1-1; D remains ambiguous. Per the germline V gene, CDR1 is KGHSH and CDR2 is LQKENI. The CDR3 is 13 residues long. V gave up 1 base and J gave up 2 bases, with 5 bases separating them. The CDR3 here is CASSPLGNTEAFF. The CDR3 DNA reads as TGTGCCAGCTCACCACTAGGTAACACTGAAGCTTTCTTT.

This chain links TRBV15 with TRBJ2-7; D gene ambiguous. CDR1 is LNHNV, CDR2 YYDKDF, per germline (reference sequence). There are 12 residues in the CDR3. V was shortened by 8 bases and J by 3 bases, with 11 bases between the two germline ends. The CDR3 sequence: CATLLEFYEQYF. CDR3 DNA sequence: TGTGCCACCCTTCTGGAGTTCTACGAGCAGTACTTC.

This clone was counted between two and nine times. The chain recombines TRBV5-4 with TRBJ1-5; perhaps TRBD1 as D (6 bases). The CDR3 length is 16 residues. Germline assignment: CDR1 SGHNT and CDR2 YYREEE (reference sequence). V was clipped by 1 base and J by 3 bases, with 14 bases between them. The CDR3 bases are TGTGCCAGCAGCTTGATGGGGGCGAGTGACAATCAGCCCCAGCATTTT. It yields the protein CASSLMGASDNQPQHF.

The chain recombines TRBV2 with TRBJ2-3, with D possibly called TRBD1 or TRBD2 (6 bases each). The CDR3 runs 14 residues. The V gene's germline CDR1 is SNHLY and CDR2 FYNNEI. Between the trimmed V and J ends, which lost 6 bases and 0 bases, there was a span of 10 bases. CDR3 sequence: CASREGHSTDTQYF. CDR3 bases: TGTGCCAGCAGGGAGGGACACAGCACAGATACGCAGTATTTT.

The rearrangement uses TRBV2 and TRBJ1-1; the D is unclear. CDR3 length: 14 amino acids. CDR1 SNHLY and CDR2 FYNNEI come from the germline V gene. V was trimmed by 1 base and J by 6 bases, leaving 12 bases between them. The CDR3, as DNA: TGTGCCAGCAGTGAAGGAGGGATACGCCCTGAAGCTTTCTTT. It encodes CASSEGGIRPEAFF. The full variable domain, rest sourced from reference TRBV2 and TRBJ1-1, is EPEVTQTPSHQVTQMGQEVILRCVPISNHLYFYWYRQILGQKVEFLVSFYNNEISEKSEIFDDQFSVERPDGSNFTLKIRSTKLEDSAMYFCASSEGGIRPEAFFGQGTRLTVV.

The gene calls are TRBV19 and TRBJ1-1; D perhaps matches TRBD1 (6 bases). CDR3 length: 14 amino acids. Trimming stripped 4 bases from V and 5 bases from J, with 14 bases between. Per germline, CDR1 LNHDA and CDR2 SQIVND (reference sequence). CDR3 DNA sequence: TGTGCCAGTAGTACTTACACAGGGAGGACTGAAGCTTTCTTT. Translation: CASSTYTGRTEAFF.

The chain joins TRBV2 to TRBJ2-2; D is possibly TRBD1 (6 bases). This CDR3 is 13 amino acids long. Trimming took off 5 bases at V and 7 bases at J, with 11 bases between the two ends. CDR1 SNHLY and CDR2 FYNNEI come from the germline V gene. The CDR3 DNA follows: TGTGCCAGCAGTCCCGAGGGGGTCGGGGAGCTGTTTTTT. As protein: CASSPEGVGELFF.

The CDR3 here is CASSQEAQGPYEQYF. In nucleotides, the CDR3 is TGTGCCAGCAGCCAAGAAGCCCAGGGCCCGTACGAGCAGTACTTC. The rearrangement links TRBV14 to TRBJ2-7, with D possibly being TRBD1 (5 bases). This CDR3 has 15 residues. V was trimmed by 0 bases and J by 4 bases, leaving 13 bases between them. Germline loops: CDR1 SGHDN, CDR2 FVKESK.

This clone came up once. The genes are TRBV18 and TRBJ2-2; D is perhaps TRBD2 (6 bases). Germline assignment: CDR1 KGHSH and CDR2 LQKENI. CDR3 length equals 16 residues. Trimming took off 4 bases at V and 0 bases at J, with 12 bases between the two ends. The CDR3: CASSQTGTSNTGELFF. The CDR3 DNA reads as TGTGCCAGCTCACAAACCGGGACTTCGAACACCGGGGAGCTGTTTTTT.

The chain carries TRBV5-1 and TRBJ1-3; D is uncertain. This CDR3 region has 14 residues. The germline gives CDR1 SGHRS, CDR2 YFSETQ. Trimming removed 2 bases from V and 3 bases from J, with 9 bases in between. As DNA, the CDR3 is TGCGCCAGCAGCTTAACGGGATTTGGAAACACCATATATTTT. Translated, it gives CASSLTGFGNTIYF. The entire variable domain, with the rest obtained from reference TRBV5-1 and TRBJ1-3, is as follows: KAGVTQTPRYLIKTRGQQVTLSCSPISGHRSVSWYQQTPGQGLQFLFEYFSETQRNKGNFPGRFSGRQFSNSRSEMNVSTLELGDSALYLCASSLTGFGNTIYFGEGSWLTVV.

The chain couples TRBV27 to TRBJ2-3; weak D call: TRBD2 (6 bases). From germline, CDR1 is MNHEY and CDR2 SMNVEV (reference sequence). There are 17 residues in the CDR3. Trimming stripped 4 bases from V and 0 bases from J, with 17 bases between. The CDR3 protein is CASSSPRLADSTDTQYF. CDR3 DNA: TGTGCCAGCAGTTCTCCCCGATTAGCGGATAGCACAGATACGCAGTATTTT.

V usage is TRBV27 and J usage is TRBJ1-4, with TRBD1 as a possible D gene (6 bases). Trimming took 2 bases from V and 7 from J, leaving 26 bases between them. This CDR3 contains 19 residues. Germline V gene lookup returns CDR1 MNHEY and CDR2 SMNVEV (reference sequence). CDR3 sequence (DNA): TGTGCCAGCAGTTTAACCGATTATCCGGGACAACGGAGGCGTGAAAAACTGTTTTTT. This translates into CASSLTDYPGQRRREKLFF.

V and J are TRBV27 and TRBJ2-7; maybe TRBD2 (5 bases). The V gene's germline CDR1 is MNHEY and CDR2 SMNVEV (reference sequence). The germline V and J ends were trimmed by 2 bases and 6 bases, with 14 bases remaining between them. The CDR3 runs to 14 residues. CDR3 residues: CASSLERPSTEQYF. The CDR3 DNA follows: TGTGCCAGCAGTTTAGAGCGGCCCTCTACCGAGCAGTACTTC.

This sequence joins TRBV28 and TRBJ2-5, with D perhaps TRBD1 (6 bases). Germline V lookup: CDR1 MDHEN, CDR2 SYDVKM. The CDR3 has 16 amino acids. Trimming stripped 6 bases from V and 5 bases from J, with 22 bases between. The chain's CDR3 is CASRPRTGKMGETQYF. CDR3 bases: TGTGCCAGCAGGCCACGCACAGGGAAGATGGGGGAGACCCAGTACTTC.

The rearrangement links TRBV12-5 to TRBJ1-2; D gene ambiguous. The CDR3 runs 14 residues. V lost 7 bases to trimming and J lost 0 bases, with 12 bases between them. Germline V lookup: CDR1 LGHNT, CDR2 FRNRAP. The CDR3 protein is CASAREGSNYGYTF. The DNA of the CDR3 is TGTGCTAGTGCCCGAGAAGGATCTAACTATGGCTACACCTTC.

The chain combines TRBV7-8 with TRBJ2-7, with TRBD1 matching 9 bases. Germline-derived CDR1 and CDR2 are SGHVS and FQNEAQ. The CDR3 runs 15 residues. The V gene end was trimmed by 7 bases and the J gene end by 4 bases; junction bases not matched to a gene: 11. The CDR3 protein is CASNGQGSFFYEQYF. CDR3 nucleotides: TGTGCCAGCAACGGACAGGGGAGCTTTTTTTACGAGCAGTACTTC. Combining the CDR3 with reference TRBV7-8 and TRBJ2-7 gives the whole variable domain GAGVSQSPRYKVAKRGQDVALRCDPISGHVSLFWYQQALGQGPEFLTYFQNEAQLDKSGLPSDRFFAERPEGSVSTLKIQRTQQEDSAVYLCASNGQGSFFYEQYFGPGTRLTVT.

The chain carries TRBV30 and TRBJ2-7; TRBD2 aligns across 8 bases. The CDR3 covers 15 residues. Trimming cost V 1 base and J 6 bases; bases outside gene matches: 11. Germline CDR1 GTSNPN, CDR2 SVGIG (reference sequence). CDR3 residues: CAWSDAGLAPFEQYF. CDR3 DNA sequence: TGTGCCTGGAGTGACGCAGGACTAGCCCCTTTCGAGCAGTACTTC. Full variable domain (remainder filled in from reference TRBV30 and TRBJ2-7): SQTIHQWPATLVQPVGSPLSLECTVEGTSNPNLYWYRQAAGRGLQLLFYSVGIGQISSEVPQNLSASRPQDRQFILSSKKLLLSDSGFYLCAWSDAGLAPFEQYFGPGTRLTVT.

The V and J genes are TRBV10-2 and TRBJ2-2, with 8 positions matching TRBD2. Germline lookup yields CDR1 WSHSY and CDR2 SAAADI. The J segment lost 4 bases and the V segment lost 8 bases, leaving 9 bases of the junction unmatched. This CDR3 is built from 15 residues. CDR3 in DNA: TGCGCCAGCTCCCCGGGGGGGCGTAGCACCGGGGAGCTGTTTTTT. This codes for CASSPGGRSTGELFF.

V usage is TRBV7-9 and J usage is TRBJ1-1; perhaps TRBD1 as D (5 bases). Germline CDR1 and CDR2: SEHNR and FQNEAQ (reference sequence). V lost 2 bases to trimming and J lost 0 bases, with 10 bases between them. The CDR3 is made up of 15 amino acids. In DNA form, the CDR3 reads TGTGCCAGCAGCTTACAGGGAGGGATGAACACTGAAGCTTTCTTT. Its translation is CASSLQGGMNTEAFF.

The chain carries TRBV19 and TRBJ1-1; TRBD1 matches 7 bases. The CDR3 contains 15 residues. The germline CDR1 and CDR2 sequences are LNHDA and SQIVND (reference sequence). V lost 5 bases, J lost 0 bases, and 6 bases stayed unmatched. Written as DNA, the CDR3 is TGTGCCAGTAGTGAAACAGGGGCCCTGAACACTGAAGCTTTCTTT. Encoded protein: CASSETGALNTEAFF. Looking up the rest from reference TRBV19 and TRBJ1-1 gives the full variable domain: DGGITQSPKYLFRKEGQNVTLSCEQNLNHDAMYWYRQDPGQGLRLIYYSQIVNDFQKGDIAEGYSVSREKKESFPLTVTSAQKNPTAFYLCASSETGALNTEAFFGQGTRLTVV.

The chain uses TRBV4-1 and TRBJ2-1, with 12 bases that match TRBD2. The CDR3 is 16 residues long. The germline V gene encodes CDR1 MGHRA and CDR2 YSYEKL. Trimming cost V 2 bases and J 8 bases; bases outside gene matches: 7. The CDR3, as DNA: TGCGCCAGCAGCCAACTAGCGGGGGGGTCGTTGGATGAGCAGTTCTTC. It encodes CASSQLAGGSLDEQFF.